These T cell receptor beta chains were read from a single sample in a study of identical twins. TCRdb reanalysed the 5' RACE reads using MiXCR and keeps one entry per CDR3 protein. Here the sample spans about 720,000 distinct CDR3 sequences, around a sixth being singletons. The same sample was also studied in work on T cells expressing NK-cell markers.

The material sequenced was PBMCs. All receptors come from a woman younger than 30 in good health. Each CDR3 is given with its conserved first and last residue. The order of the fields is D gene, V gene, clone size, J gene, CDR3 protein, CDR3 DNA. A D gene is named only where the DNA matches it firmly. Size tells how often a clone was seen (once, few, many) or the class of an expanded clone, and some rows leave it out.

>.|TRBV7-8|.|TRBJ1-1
CASSLATTRAFF
TGTGCCAGCAGCTTAGCGACGACCCGAGCTTTCTTT
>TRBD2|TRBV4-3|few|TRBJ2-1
CASSLEGGLADEQFF
TGCGCCAGCAGCCTGGAGGGGGGACTAGCGGATGAGCAGTTCTTC
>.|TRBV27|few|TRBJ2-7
CASSLRGDILYEQYF
TGTGCCAGCAGTTTAAGGGGAGATATTCTCTACGAGCAGTACTTC
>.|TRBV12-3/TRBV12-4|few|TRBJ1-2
CASSLYRAFF
TGTGCCAGCAGTTTATACAGGGCCTTCTTC
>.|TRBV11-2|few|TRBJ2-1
CASSLLPPWRGYNEQFF
TGTGCCAGCAGCTTGTTACCTCCCTGGAGAGGCTACAATGAGCAGTTCTTC
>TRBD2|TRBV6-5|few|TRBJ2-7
CASSYSGLAGAPLREQYF
TGTGCCAGCAGTTACTCCGGACTAGCGGGGGCCCCCTTGCGGGAGCAGTACTTC
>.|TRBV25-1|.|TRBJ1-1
CASSDRGRMNTEAFF
TGTGCCAGCAGTGACAGGGGTCGTATGAACACTGAAGCTTTCTTT
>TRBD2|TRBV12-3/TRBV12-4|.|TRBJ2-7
CASSPLLAGGNYEQYF
TGTGCCAGCAGTCCGTTACTAGCGGGGGGTAACTACGAGCAGTACTTC
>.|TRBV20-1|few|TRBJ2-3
CSAPGSMYTQYF
TGCAGTGCGCCCGGGAGTATGTATACGCAGTATTTT
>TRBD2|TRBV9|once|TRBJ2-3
CASSVGGLAGANTQYF
TGTGCCAGCAGCGTAGGCGGACTAGCGGGGGCTAATACGCAGTATTTT
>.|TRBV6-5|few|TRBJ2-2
CASSYALFRGRGTGELFF
TGTGCCAGCAGTTACGCCCTCTTTCGGGGGCGAGGGACCGGGGAGCTGTTTTTT
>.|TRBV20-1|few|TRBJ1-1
CSARNENGGAFF
TGCAGTGCTAGAAATGAGAACGGGGGAGCTTTCTTT
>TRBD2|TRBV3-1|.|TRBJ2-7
CASTTWGSGTYEQYF
TGTGCCAGCACCACTTGGGGTAGCGGGACTTACGAGCAGTACTTC
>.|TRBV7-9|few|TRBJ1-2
CASSLIFSWTF
TGTGCCAGCAGCTTAATCTTTAGCTGGACCTTC
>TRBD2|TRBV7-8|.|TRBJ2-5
CASSPRLAGDPETQYF
TGTGCCAGCAGCCCTAGACTAGCGGGAGACCCAGAGACCCAGTACTTC
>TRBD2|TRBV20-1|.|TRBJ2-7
CSAPLAATYEQYF
TGCAGTGCCCCCCTAGCGGCTACCTACGAGCAGTACTTC
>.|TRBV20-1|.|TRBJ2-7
CSARGESYEQYF
TGCAGTGCTAGAGGGGAGTCCTACGAGCAGTACTTC
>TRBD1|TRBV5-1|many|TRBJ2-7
CASSSGTGGSYEQYF
TGCGCCAGCAGCTCCGGGACAGGGGGCTCCTACGAGCAGTACTTC
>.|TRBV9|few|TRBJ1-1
CASSVGGGPNTEAFF
TGTGCCAGCAGCGTAGGGGGCGGCCCGAACACTGAAGCTTTCTTT
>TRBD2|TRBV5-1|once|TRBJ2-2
CASSSTSGRAGNTGELFF
TGCGCCAGCAGCTCTACTAGCGGGAGGGCCGGGAACACCGGGGAGCTGTTTTTT
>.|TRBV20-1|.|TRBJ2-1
CSATSAQSSYNEQFF
TGCAGTGCTACCTCAGCTCAAAGCTCCTACAATGAGCAGTTCTTC
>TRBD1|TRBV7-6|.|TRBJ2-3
CASSNTPRTGAMLDTQYF
TGTGCCAGCAGCAACACCCCCCGGACAGGGGCGATGTTAGATACGCAGTATTTT
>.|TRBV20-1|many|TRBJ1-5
CSAMSKISNQPQHF
TGCAGTGCTATGAGTAAAATTAGCAATCAGCCCCAGCATTTT
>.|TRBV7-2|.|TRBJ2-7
CASFDARSYEQYF
TGTGCCAGCTTTGACGCCCGCTCCTACGAGCAGTACTTC
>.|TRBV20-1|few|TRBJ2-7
CSASGVLEQYF
TGCAGTGCTAGCGGGGTTCTGGAGCAGTACTTC
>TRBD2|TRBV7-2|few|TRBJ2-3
CASSPRLAGAPRDTQYF
TGTGCCAGCAGCCCTAGACTAGCGGGAGCCCCGCGGGATACGCAGTATTTT
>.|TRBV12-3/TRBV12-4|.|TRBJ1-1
CASSFNGKAFF
TGTGCCAGCAGTTTTAACGGGAAAGCTTTCTTT
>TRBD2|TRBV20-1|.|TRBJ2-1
CSARGGLAGVNGF
TGCAGTGCTAGGGGGGGACTAGCGGGAGTCAACGGGTTC
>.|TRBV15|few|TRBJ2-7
CATSREVDREQYF
TGTGCCACCAGCAGGGAGGTGGATCGCGAGCAGTACTTC
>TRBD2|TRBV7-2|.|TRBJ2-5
CASSPEGSGIWETQYF
TGTGCCAGCAGCCCTGAGGGTAGCGGGATTTGGGAGACCCAGTACTTC
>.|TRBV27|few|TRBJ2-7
CASSLSTVTAYEQYF
TGTGCCAGCAGTCTATCGACTGTGACAGCCTACGAGCAGTACTTC
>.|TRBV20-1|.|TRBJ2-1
CSALRGRSYNEQFF
TGCAGTGCTCTTCGGGGGCGATCCTACAATGAGCAGTTCTTC
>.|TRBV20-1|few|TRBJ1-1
CSARRSAGWDTEAFF
TGCAGTGCTAGGCGATCGGCAGGGTGGGACACTGAAGCTTTCTTT
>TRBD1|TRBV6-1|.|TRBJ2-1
CASTPSGQYNEQFF
TGTGCCAGCACCCCGTCGGGACAGTACAATGAGCAGTTCTTC
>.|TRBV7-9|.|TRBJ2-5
CASSFTQEEETQYF
TGTGCCAGCAGCTTTACACAGGAGGAAGAGACCCAGTACTTC
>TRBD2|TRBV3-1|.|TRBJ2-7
CASSQGLGRGEQYF
TGTGCCAGCAGCCAAGGGCTCGGGAGGGGCGAGCAGTACTTC
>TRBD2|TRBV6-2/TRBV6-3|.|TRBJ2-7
CASSFDSGRAANYEQYF
TGTGCCAGCAGCTTCGATAGCGGGAGGGCCGCGAATTACGAGCAGTACTTC
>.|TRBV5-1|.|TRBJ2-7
CASSLKTFGEQYF
TGCGCCAGCAGCTTGAAGACTTTTGGGGAGCAGTACTTC
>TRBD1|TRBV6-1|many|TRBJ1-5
CASRGTGGGQPQHF
TGTGCCAGCAGGGGTACAGGGGGCGGTCAGCCCCAGCATTTT
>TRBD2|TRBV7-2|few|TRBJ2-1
CASSLKASGPSEQFF
TGTGCCAGCAGCCTAAAGGCTAGCGGACCCTCCGAGCAGTTCTTC